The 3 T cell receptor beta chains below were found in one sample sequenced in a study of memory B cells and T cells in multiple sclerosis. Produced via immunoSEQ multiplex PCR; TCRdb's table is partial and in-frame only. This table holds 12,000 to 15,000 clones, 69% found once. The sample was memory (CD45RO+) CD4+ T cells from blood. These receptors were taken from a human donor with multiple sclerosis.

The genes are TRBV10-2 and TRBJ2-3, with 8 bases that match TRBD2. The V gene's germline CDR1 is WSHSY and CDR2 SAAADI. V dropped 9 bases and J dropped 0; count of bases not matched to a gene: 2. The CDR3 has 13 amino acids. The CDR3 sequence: CASLAGSTDTQYF. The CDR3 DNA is TGCGCCAGTTTAGCGGGAAGCACAGATACGCAGTATTTT.

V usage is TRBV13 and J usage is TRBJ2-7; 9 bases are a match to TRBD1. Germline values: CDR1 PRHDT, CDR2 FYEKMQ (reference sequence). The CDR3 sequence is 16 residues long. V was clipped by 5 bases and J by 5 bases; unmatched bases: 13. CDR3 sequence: CASSREQGAPTHEQYF. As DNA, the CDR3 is TGTGCCAGCAGCCGTGAACAGGGGGCGCCGACCCACGAGCAGTACTTC.

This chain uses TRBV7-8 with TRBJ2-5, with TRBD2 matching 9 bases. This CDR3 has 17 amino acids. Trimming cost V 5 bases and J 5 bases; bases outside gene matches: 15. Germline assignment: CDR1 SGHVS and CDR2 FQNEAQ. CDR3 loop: CASSPRGAGGLLETQYF. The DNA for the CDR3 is TGTGCCAGCAGCCCTCGTGGAGCGGGGGGACTACTGGAGACCCAGTACTTC.